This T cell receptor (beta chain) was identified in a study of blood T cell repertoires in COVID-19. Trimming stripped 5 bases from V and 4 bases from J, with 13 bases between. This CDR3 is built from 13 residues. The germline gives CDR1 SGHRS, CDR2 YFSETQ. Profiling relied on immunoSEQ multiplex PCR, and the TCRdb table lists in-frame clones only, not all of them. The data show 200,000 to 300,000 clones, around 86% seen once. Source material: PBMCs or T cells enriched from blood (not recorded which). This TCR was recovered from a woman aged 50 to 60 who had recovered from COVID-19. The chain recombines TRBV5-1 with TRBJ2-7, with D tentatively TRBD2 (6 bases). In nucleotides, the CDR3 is TGCGCCAGCAGAGCCTCAGGGACTTACGAGCAGTACTTC. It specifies CASRASGTYEQYF.